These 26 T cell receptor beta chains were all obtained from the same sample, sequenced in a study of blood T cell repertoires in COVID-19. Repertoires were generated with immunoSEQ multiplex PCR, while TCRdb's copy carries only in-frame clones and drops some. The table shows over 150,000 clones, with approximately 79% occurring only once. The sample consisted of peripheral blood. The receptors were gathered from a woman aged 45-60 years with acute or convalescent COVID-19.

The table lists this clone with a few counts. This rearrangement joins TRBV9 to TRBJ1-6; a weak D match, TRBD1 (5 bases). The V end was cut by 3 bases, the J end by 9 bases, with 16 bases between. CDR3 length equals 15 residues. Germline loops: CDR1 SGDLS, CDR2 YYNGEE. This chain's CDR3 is CASSEGEGYTSPLHF. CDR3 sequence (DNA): TGTGCCAGCAGCGAAGGGGAGGGGTACACTTCACCCCTCCACTTT.

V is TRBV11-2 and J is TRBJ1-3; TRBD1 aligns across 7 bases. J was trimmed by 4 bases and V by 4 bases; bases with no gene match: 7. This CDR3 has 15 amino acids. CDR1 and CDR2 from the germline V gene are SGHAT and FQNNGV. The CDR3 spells CASSSDRVVGNTIYF. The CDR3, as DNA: TGTGCCAGCAGCTCAGACAGGGTCGTCGGAAACACCATATATTTT. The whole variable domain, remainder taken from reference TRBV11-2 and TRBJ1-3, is EAGVAQSPRYKIIEKRQSVAFWCNPISGHATLYWYQQILGQGPKLLIQFQNNGVVDDSQLPKDRFSAERLKGVDSTLKIQPAKLEDSAVYLCASSSDRVVGNTIYFGEGSWLTVV.

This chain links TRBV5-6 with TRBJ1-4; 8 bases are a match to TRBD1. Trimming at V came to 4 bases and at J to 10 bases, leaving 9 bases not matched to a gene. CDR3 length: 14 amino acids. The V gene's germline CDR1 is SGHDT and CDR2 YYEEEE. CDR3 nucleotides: TGTGCCAGCAGCCTTCGGGACAGGAGGGGAAAACTGTTTTTT. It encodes CASSLRDRRGKLFF.

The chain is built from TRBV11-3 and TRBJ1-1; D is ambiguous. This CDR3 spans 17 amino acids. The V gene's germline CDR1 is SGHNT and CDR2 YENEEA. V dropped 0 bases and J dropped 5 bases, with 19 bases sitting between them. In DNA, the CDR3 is TGTGCCAGCAGCTTAGATAGCCCTCGGCCGGGGTGGACTGAAGCTTTCTTT. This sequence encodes CASSLDSPRPGWTEAFF.

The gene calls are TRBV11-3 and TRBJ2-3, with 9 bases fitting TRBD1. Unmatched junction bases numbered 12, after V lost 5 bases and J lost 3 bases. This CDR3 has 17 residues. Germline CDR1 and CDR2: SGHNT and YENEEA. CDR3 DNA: TGTGCCAGCAGCCCACGAAACAGGGGGCTGATGACAGATACGCAGTATTTT. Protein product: CASSPRNRGLMTDTQYF.

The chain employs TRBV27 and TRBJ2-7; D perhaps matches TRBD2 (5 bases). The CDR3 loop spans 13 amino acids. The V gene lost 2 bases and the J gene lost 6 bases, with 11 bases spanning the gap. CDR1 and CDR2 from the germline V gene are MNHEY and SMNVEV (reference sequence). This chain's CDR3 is CASSLHLRGEQYF. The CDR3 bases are TGTGCCAGCAGTTTACATCTACGGGGCGAGCAGTACTTC.

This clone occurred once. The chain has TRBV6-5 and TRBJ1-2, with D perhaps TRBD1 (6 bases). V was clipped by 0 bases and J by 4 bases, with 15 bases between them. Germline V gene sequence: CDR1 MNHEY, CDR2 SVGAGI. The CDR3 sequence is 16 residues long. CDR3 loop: CASSYSSPGAGYGYTF. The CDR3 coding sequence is TGTGCCAGCAGTTACTCGAGCCCAGGGGCGGGCTATGGCTACACCTTC.

CDR3: CASSFSRDSPSGANVLTF. CDR3 in DNA: TGTGCCAGCAGCTTCTCCCGGGACTCCCCTTCTGGGGCCAACGTCCTGACTTTC. J is TRBJ2-6 and V is TRBV7-6; perhaps TRBD2 as D (6 bases). The V gene's germline CDR1 is SGHVS and CDR2 FNYEAQ. CDR3 length: 18 residues. Between the trimmed V and J ends, which lost 3 bases and 1 base, there was a span of 16 bases. The complete variable domain, with remaining parts taken from reference TRBV7-6 and TRBJ2-6, reads GAGVSQSPRYKVTKRGQDVALRCDPISGHVSLYWYRQALGQGPEFLTYFNYEAQQDKSGLPNDRFSAERPEGSISTLTIQRTEQRDSAMYRCASSFSRDSPSGANVLTFGAGSRLTVL.

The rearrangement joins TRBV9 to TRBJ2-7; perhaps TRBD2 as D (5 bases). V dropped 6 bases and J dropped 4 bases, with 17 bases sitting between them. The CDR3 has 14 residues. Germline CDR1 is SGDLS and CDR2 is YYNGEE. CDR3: CASIGPEREYEQYF. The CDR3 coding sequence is TGTGCCAGCATAGGGCCCGAAAGGGAGTACGAGCAGTACTTC.

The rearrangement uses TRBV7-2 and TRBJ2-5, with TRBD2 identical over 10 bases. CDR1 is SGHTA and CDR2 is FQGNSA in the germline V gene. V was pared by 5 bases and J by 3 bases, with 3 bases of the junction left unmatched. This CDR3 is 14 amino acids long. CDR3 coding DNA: TGTGCCAGCAGCCATCTAGCGGGAGAAGAGACCCAGTACTTC. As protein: CASSHLAGEETQYF.

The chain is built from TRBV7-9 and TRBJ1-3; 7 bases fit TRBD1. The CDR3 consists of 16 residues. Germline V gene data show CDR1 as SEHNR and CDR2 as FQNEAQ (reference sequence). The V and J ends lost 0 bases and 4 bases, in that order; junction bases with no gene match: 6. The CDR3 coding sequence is TGTGCCAGCAGCTTAGCCGTACAGGGGCTCGGAAACACCATATATTTT. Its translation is CASSLAVQGLGNTIYF.

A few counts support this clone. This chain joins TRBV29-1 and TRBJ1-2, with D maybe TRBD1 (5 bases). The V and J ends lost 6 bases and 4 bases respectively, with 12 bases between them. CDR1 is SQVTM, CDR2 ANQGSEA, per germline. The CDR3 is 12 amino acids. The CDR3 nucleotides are TGCAGCGTCAAGCAGGGCTCCTATGGCTACACCTTC. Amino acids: CSVKQGSYGYTF.

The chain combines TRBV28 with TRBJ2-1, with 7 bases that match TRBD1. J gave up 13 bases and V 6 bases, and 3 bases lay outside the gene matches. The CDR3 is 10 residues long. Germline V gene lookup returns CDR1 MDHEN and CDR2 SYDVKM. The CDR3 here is CASRDRDQFF. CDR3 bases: TGTGCCAGCAGAGACAGGGACCAGTTCTTC.

CDR3 DNA sequence: TGTGCCAGCTCACCAGAGAGCGGGGGTGCCTACGAGCAGTACTTC. It encodes CASSPESGGAYEQYF. The chain is built from TRBV18 and TRBJ2-7; 8 positions agree with TRBD2. With 2 bases clipped from V and 2 bases from J, the junction kept 5 bases outside the gene matches. CDR1 KGHSH and CDR2 LQKENI come from the germline V gene. This CDR3 spans 15 amino acids.

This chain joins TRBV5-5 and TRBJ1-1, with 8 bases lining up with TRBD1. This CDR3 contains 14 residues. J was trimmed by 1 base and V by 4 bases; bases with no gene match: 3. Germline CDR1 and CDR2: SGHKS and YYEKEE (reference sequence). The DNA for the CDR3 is TGTGCCAGCAGCATCGACAGGGGGAACACTGAAGCTTTCTTT. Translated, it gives CASSIDRGNTEAFF.

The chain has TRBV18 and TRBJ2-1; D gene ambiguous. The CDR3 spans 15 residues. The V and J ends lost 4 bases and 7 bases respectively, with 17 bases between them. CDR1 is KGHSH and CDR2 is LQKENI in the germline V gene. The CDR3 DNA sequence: TGTGCCAGCTCACACGGCGAGACTTTGTCAAATGAGCAGTTCTTC. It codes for CASSHGETLSNEQFF. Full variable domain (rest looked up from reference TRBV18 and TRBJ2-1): NAGVMQNPRHLVRRRGQEARLRCSPMKGHSHVYWYRQLPEEGLKFMVYLQKENIIDESGMPKERFSAEFPKEGPSILRIQQVVRGDSAAYFCASSHGETLSNEQFFGPGTRLTVL.

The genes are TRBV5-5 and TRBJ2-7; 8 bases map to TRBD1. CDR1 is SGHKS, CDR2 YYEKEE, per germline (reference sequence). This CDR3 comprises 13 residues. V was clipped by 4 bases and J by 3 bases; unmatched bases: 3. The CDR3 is CASSAGTGYEQYF. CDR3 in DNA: TGTGCCAGCAGCGCCGGGACAGGCTACGAGCAGTACTTC.

CDR3 residues: CASSLDFRGSYNSPLHF. In nucleotides, the CDR3 is TGTGCCAGCAGCTTAGATTTTAGGGGCTCCTATAATTCACCCCTCCACTTT. The rearrangement joins TRBV7-8 to TRBJ1-6, with a possible D match to TRBD1 (5 bases). This CDR3 is 17 amino acids long. CDR1 and CDR2 from the germline V gene are SGHVS and FQNEAQ. Trimming stripped 1 base from V and 0 bases from J, with 10 bases between. Combining the CDR3 with reference TRBV7-8 and TRBJ1-6 gives the whole variable domain GAGVSQSPRYKVAKRGQDVALRCDPISGHVSLFWYQQALGQGPEFLTYFQNEAQLDKSGLPSDRFFAERPEGSVSTLKIQRTQQEDSAVYLCASSLDFRGSYNSPLHFGNGTRLTVT.

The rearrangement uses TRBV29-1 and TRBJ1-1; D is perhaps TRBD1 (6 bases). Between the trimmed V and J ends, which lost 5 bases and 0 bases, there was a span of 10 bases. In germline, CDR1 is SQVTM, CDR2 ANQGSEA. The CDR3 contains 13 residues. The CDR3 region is CSVKQGMNTEAFF. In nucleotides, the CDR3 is TGCAGCGTTAAACAGGGAATGAACACTGAAGCTTTCTTT.

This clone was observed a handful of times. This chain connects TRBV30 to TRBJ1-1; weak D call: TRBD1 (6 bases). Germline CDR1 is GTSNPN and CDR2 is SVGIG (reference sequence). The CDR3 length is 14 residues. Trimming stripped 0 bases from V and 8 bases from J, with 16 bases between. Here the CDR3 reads CAWSVPGGLKEAFF. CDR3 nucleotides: TGTGCCTGGAGTGTACCCGGGGGGCTTAAGGAAGCTTTCTTT.

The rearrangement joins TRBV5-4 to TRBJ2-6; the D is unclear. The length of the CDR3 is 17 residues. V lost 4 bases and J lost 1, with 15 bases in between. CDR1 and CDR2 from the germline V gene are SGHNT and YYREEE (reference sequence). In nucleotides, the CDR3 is TGTGCCAGCAGCCCCCCTGACGGAGCGTCTGGGGCCAACGTCCTGACTTTC. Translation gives CASSPPDGASGANVLTF.

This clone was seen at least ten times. CDR3 residues: CSVEGQGGTGELFF. The CDR3 bases are TGCAGCGTTGAAGGACAGGGAGGCACCGGGGAGCTGTTTTTT. V usage is TRBV29-1 and J usage is TRBJ2-2; D is possibly TRBD1 (7 bases). The ends were cut back, 1 base at V and 4 bases at J, with 10 bases in the middle. The CDR3 is 14 amino acids. Germline CDR1 reads SQVTM; CDR2 reads ANQGSEA.

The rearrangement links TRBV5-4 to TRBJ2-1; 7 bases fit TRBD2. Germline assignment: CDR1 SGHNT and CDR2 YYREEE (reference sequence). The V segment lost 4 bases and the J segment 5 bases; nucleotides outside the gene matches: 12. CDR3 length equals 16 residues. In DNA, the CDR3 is TGTGCCAGCAGCCTCCGGGGCGGGAGACCCAACAATGAGCAGTTCTTC. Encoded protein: CASSLRGGRPNNEQFF.

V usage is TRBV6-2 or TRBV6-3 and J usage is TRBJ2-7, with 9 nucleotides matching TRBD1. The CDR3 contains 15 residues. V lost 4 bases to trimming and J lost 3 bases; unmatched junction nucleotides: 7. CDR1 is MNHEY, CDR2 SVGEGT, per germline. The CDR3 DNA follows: TGTGCCAGCAGTTCTCTCGGACAGGGGCACTACGAGCAGTACTTC. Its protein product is CASSSLGQGHYEQYF.

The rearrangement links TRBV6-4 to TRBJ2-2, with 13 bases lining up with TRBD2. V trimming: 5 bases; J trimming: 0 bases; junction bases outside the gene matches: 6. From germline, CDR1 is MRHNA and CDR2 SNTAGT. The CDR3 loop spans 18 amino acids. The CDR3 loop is CASSWTSGGPTNTGELFF. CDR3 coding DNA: TGTGCCAGCAGTTGGACTAGCGGGGGTCCAACGAACACCGGGGAGCTGTTTTTT.

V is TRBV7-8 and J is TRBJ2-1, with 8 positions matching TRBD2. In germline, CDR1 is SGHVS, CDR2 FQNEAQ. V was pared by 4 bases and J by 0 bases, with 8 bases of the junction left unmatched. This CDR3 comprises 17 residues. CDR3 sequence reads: CASSSTRGGYSYNEQFF. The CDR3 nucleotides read TGTGCCAGCAGCTCCACCCGCGGGGGGTACTCCTACAATGAGCAGTTCTTC.